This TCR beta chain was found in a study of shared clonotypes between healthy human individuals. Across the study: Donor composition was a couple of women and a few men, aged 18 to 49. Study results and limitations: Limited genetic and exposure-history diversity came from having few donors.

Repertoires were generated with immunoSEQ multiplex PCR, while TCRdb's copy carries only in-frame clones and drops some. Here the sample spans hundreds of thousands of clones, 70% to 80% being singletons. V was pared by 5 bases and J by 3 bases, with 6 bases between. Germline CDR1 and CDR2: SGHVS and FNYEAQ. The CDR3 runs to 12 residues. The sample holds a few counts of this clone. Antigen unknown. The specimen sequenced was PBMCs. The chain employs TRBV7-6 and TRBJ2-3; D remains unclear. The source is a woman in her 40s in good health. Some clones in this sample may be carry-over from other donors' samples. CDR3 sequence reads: CASSRETDTQYF. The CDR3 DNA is TGTGCCAGCAGCCGAGAAACAGATACGCAGTATTTT.